This TCR beta chain was sequenced during a study of cytomegalovirus exposure and HLA in healthy donors. The CDR3 is 15 residues long. The V end was cut by 0 bases, the J end by 5 bases, with 11 bases between. Germline V lookup: CDR1 SGHRS, CDR2 YFSETQ. Vbeta (60) and Jbeta (13) primers were used in the PCR. TCRdb's copy holds only in-frame clones and misses some; the assay was immunoSEQ multiplex PCR. The table shows fewer than 200,000 clones, with 12% occurring only once. The TCR comes from a man in his fifties or sixties in good health and CMV-seropositive. The chain links TRBV5-1 to TRBJ2-2, with D maybe TRBD1 (6 bases). Sequenced: PBMCs. The CDR3 nucleotides read TGCGCCAGCAGCTTGGCTCCAGGGGATACCGGGGAGCTGTTTTTT. Protein sequence: CASSLAPGDTGELFF. The full variable domain, completed using reference TRBV5-1 and TRBJ2-2, is KAGVTQTPRYLIKTRGQQVTLSCSPISGHRSVSWYQQTPGQGLQFLFEYFSETQRNKGNFPGRFSGRQFSNSRSEMNVSTLELGDSALYLCASSLAPGDTGELFFGEGSRLTVL.